This record covers a single T cell receptor (beta chain). Its antigen is as yet unknown. The sample comes from a study of a mutant IDH1 vaccine in newly diagnosed glioma. Study-wide background: Vaccinations were initiated 4-6 weeks following radiotherapy alone, or were given together with temozolomide cycles. Treated patients, averaging around 40 years, were 62.5% male and approximately 38% female.

Time point of the sample: week 5, during vaccination. Every vaccination contained 300 ug of the mutant IDH1 20-mer peptide and was paired with topical imiquimod. Trimming took 4 bases from V and 5 from J; bases not matched to a gene: 2. The CDR3 has 14 amino acids. Germline V CDR1 and CDR2: SEHNR, FQNEAQ (reference sequence). This table comes from immunoSEQ multiplex PCR, and its TCRdb copy is limited to in-frame clones, with some not included. The data hold roughly 30,000 clones, with around 87% observed a single time. The sample here was peripheral blood mononuclear cells (PBMCs), taken from a glioma patient whose treatment included an IDH1 peptide vaccine. This sequence was found in a woman aged 40-49 years with glioma. Some clones in this sample may be carry-over from other donors' samples. This sequence joins TRBV7-9 and TRBJ1-4; 9 nucleotides align to TRBD1. Written as DNA, the CDR3 is TGTGCCAGCAGCTACGGGACAGGGAATGAAAAACTGTTTTTT. Its protein is CASSYGTGNEKLFF.